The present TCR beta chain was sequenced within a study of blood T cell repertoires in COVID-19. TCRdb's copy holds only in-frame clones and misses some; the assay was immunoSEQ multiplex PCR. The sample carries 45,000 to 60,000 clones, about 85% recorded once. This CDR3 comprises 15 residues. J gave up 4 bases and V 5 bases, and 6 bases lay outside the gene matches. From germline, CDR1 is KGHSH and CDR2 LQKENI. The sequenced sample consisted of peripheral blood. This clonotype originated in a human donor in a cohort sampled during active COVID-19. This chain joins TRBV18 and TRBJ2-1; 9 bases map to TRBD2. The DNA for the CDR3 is TGTGCCAGCTCATTGGGACTAGCCAGTTACAATGAGCAGTTCTTC. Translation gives CASSLGLASYNEQFF.